Described below is a single TCR beta chain sequence and its context. Produced via immunoSEQ multiplex PCR; TCRdb's table is partial and in-frame only. Here the sample spans tens of thousands of clones, 85% to 90% being singletons. The sample originates from a study of T cell changes during pregnancy in multiple sclerosis. From germline, CDR1 is SQVTM and CDR2 ANQGSEA. Deletions cut 3 bases from V and 8 bases from J, with 13 bases between. The CDR3 covers 12 residues. The input for sequencing was peripheral blood, taken after pregnancy. This sequence joins TRBV29-1 and TRBJ1-2, with a weak D call TRBD1 (6 bases). The receptor was derived from a female donor in good health, enrolled as a control in a pregnancy study. CDR3 coding DNA: TGCAGCGTTGATGTCCAGGGGCAGGGCTACACCTTC. Its protein product is CSVDVQGQGYTF.